This T cell receptor (beta chain) derives from a study of T cell responses to AZD1222 COVID-19 vaccine. Comments on this clone: As yet, its antigen is unknown.

Sequencing used immunoSEQ multiplex PCR; TCRdb keeps in-frame clones, though not all of them. The table lists 150,000 or so clones, 80% to 90% of them singletons. General study findings and limits: Most donors were white British, females outnumbered males, and clonal diversity was possibly underestimated.

Sequenced material: peripheral blood, taken on day 0 of AZD1222 vaccination. The source of this sequence is an adult in good health.

The CDR3, as DNA: TGTGCCAGCAGGAATACCTACAATGAGCAGTTCTTC. Translated, it gives CASRNTYNEQFF. The rearrangement links TRBV28 to TRBJ2-1; no clear D. CDR1 is MDHEN, CDR2 SYDVKM, per germline. CDR3 length: 12 residues. Trimming took 6 bases from V and 2 from J, leaving 5 bases between them. Full variable domain (remainder filled in from reference TRBV28 and TRBJ2-1): DVKVTQSSRYLVKRTGEKVFLECVQDMDHENMFWYRQDPGLGLRLIYFSYDVKMKEKGDIPEGYSVSREKKERFSLILESASTNQTSMYLCASRNTYNEQFFGPGTRLTVL.